This T cell receptor (beta chain) is drawn from a study of blood T cell repertoires in COVID-19. For the study at large: Acute and convalescent COVID-19 samples came from the United States, Italy and Spain.

The assay was immunoSEQ multiplex PCR, and TCRdb's table has in-frame clones only and misses some. The top ten hold approximately 3% of the sample, which has 270,000 or so clones, roughly 90% seen once. The sample consisted of peripheral blood. The receptor's source is a woman in her twenties or thirties with active or convalescent COVID-19.

The CDR3 loop reads CASSERMTGGPGPQHF. The DNA of the CDR3 is TGTGCCAGCAGTGAACGGATGACAGGGGGTCCCGGGCCCCAGCATTTT. This chain joins TRBV6-1 and TRBJ1-5; 9 nucleotides align to TRBD1. The CDR3 is 16 amino acids. Looked up from germline, CDR1 is MNHNS and CDR2 is SASEGT. Trimming at V came to 2 bases and at J to 9 bases, leaving 11 bases not matched to a gene.